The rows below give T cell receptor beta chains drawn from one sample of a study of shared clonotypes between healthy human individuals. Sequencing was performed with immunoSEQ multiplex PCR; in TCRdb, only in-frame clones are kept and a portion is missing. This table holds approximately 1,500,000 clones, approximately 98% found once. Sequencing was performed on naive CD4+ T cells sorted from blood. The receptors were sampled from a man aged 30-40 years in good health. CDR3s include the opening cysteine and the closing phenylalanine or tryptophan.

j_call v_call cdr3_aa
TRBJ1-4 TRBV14 CASSQDARFSEKLFF
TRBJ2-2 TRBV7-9 CASSSAIGAGELFF
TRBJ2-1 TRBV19 CASSMAGASYNEQFF
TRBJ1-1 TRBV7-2 CASRTSRRTGDISAEAFF
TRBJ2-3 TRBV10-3 CAISESTSGRSDTQYF
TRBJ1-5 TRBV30 CAWSVDRTNQPQHF
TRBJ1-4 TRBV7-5 CARSSTKEKAQGASNEKLFF
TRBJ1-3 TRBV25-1 CATNPPGRNTIYF
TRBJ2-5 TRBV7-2 CASSTGGETQYF
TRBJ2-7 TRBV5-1 CASSLDGRSIYEQYF
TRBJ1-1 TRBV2 CASSEWGVRDTEAFF
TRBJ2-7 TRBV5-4 CASRASGTYEQYF
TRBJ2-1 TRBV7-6 CASSPRSRGGRGYNEQFF
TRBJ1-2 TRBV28 CASTSGQNYGYTF
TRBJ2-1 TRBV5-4 CASSFSGGISYNEQFF
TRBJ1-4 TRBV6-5 CASSLLGQQDEKLFF
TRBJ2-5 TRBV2 CASNDRAGETQYF
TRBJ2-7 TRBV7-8 CASSFGTSGSSYEQYF
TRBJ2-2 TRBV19 CASSTDTSYTGELFF
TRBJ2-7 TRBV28 CASSSPGQENF
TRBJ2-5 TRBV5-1 CASSLLLGETQYF